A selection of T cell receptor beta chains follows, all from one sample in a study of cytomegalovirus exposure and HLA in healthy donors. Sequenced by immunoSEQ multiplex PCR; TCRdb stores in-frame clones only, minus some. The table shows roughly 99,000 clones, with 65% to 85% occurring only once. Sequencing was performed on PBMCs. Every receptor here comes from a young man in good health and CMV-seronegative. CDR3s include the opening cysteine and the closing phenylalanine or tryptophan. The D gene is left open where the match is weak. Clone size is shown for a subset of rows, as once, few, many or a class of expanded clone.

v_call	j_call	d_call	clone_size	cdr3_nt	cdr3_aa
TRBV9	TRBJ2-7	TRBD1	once	TGTGCCAGCAGCGAAACAAGCCGGGACAGCTCCTACGAGCAGTACTTC	CASSETSRDSSYEQYF
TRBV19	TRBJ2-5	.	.	TGTGCCAGTAGTATAGCCCAGGGTGGCCTGGAGACCCAGTACTTC	CASSIAQGGLETQYF
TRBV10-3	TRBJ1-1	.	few	TGTGCCATCCAAAGGGCGGGGGCCGTGGACACTGAAGCTTTCTTT	CAIQRAGAVDTEAFF
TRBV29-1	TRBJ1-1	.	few	TGCAGCGTTGGAAACTTCATGAACACTGAAGCTTTCTTT	CSVGNFMNTEAFF
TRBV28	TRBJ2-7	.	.	TGTGCCAGCCGACGGAGCGGTAGCTCCTACGAGCAGTACTTC	CASRRSGSSYEQYF
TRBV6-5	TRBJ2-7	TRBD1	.	TGTGCCAGCAGTTACTCGGGGACAGGGGACGAGCAGTACTTC	CASSYSGTGDEQYF
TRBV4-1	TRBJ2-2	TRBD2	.	TGCGCCAGCAGCCAGGGACTAGCGGGAGTAGCCGGGGAGCTGTTTTTT	CASSQGLAGVAGELFF
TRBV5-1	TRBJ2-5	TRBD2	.	TGCGCCAGCAGCTTGTGGGGAGGGGCAGAGACCCAGTACTTC	CASSLWGGAETQYF
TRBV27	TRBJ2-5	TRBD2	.	TGTGCCAGCAGCGCACTAGCGGGAGTCAGCGAGACCCAGTACTTC	CASSALAGVSETQYF
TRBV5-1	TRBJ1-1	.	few	TGCGCCAGCAGCTCATCAGGGTCGGCCGCTGAAGCTTTCTTT	CASSSSGSAAEAFF
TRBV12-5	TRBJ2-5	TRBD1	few	TGTGCTAGTGGTTTCGCTCAAGGGACAGTACAAGAGACCCAGTACTTC	CASGFAQGTVQETQYF
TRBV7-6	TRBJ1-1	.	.	TGTGCCAGCAGCCCTCGGGGGGGGGCTGAAGCTTTCTTT	CASSPRGGAEAFF
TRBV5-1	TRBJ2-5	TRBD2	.	TGCGCCAGCAGCACCGGACTAGCGGGGGGGGCAGAGACCCAGTACTTC	CASSTGLAGGAETQYF
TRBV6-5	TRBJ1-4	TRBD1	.	TGTGCCAGCAGGAAGGGACAGGGATTTGGGGAAAAACTGTTTTTT	CASRKGQGFGEKLFF
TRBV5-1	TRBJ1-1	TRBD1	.	TGCGCCAGCAGCCTACATACTGGACAGGGTGAGCCTGAAGCTTTCTTT	CASSLHTGQGEPEAFF
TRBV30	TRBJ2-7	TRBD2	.	TGTGCCTGGAGTGCCCAGGGAGGGCGCTACGAGCAGTACTTC	CAWSAQGGRYEQYF
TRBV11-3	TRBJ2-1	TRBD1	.	TGTGCCAGCAGCGCTAATACAGGGGGCAATGAGCAGTTCTTC	CASSANTGGNEQFF
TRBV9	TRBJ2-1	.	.	TGTGCCAGCAGCGTAGCTGAGGCCTACAATGAGCAGTTCTTC	CASSVAEAYNEQFF
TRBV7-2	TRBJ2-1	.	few	TGTGGAGTCGTGAGAAGCGGGTTTAACAATGAGCAGTTCTTC	CGVVRSGFNNEQFF
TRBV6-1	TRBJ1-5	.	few	TGTGCCAGCAGTGAAGCCTCGCGTTCCCATAGCAATCAGCCCCAGCATTTT	CASSEASRSHSNQPQHF
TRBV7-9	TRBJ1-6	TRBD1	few	TGTGCCAGCAGTCCCGGGACAGCCTTCTCACCCCTCCACTTT	CASSPGTAFSPLHF
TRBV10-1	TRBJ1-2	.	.	TGCGCCAGCAGTGAGCGGACGGGGGACGGCTACACCTTC	CASSERTGDGYTF
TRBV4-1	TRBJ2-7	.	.	TGCGCCAGCAGCCAAGGCGGAGGACCGAGCTACGAGCAGTACTTC	CASSQGGGPSYEQYF
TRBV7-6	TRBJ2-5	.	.	TGTGCCAGCAGCCAACTTGGAGGGGCAGTCCAAGAGACCCAGTACTTC	CASSQLGGAVQETQYF
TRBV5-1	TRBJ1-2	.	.	TGCGCCAGCAGCTTTCAGGGGTCTAACTATGGCTACACCTTC	CASSFQGSNYGYTF
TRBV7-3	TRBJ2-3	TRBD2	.	TGTGCCAGCAGCCCTAGCGGGGGAACAGATACGCAGTATTTT	CASSPSGGTDTQYF
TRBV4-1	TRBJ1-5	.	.	TGCGCCAGCAGCCGATTACAAGTTAATCAGCCCCAGCATTTT	CASSRLQVNQPQHF
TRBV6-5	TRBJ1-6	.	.	TGTGCCAGCAGTTCCTATCAGGGTGGTAATTCACCCCTCCACTTT	CASSSYQGGNSPLHF
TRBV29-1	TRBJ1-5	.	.	TGCAGCGTACAACATAGCAATCAGCCCCAGCATTTT	CSVQHSNQPQHF
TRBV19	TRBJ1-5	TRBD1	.	TGTGCCAGTAGTTCGGACAGGGGTGTCAATCAGCCCCAGCATTTT	CASSSDRGVNQPQHF
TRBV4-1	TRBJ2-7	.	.	TGCGCCAGCAGCCAAGTGACTACCTTCTCCTACGAGCAGTACTTC	CASSQVTTFSYEQYF
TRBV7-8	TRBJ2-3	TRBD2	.	TGTGCCAGCAGGTTCCTAGCGGGCAGCACAGATACGCAGTATTTT	CASRFLAGSTDTQYF
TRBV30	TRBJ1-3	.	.	TGTGTCGCGCGGGCTGGAAACACCATATATTTT	CVARAGNTIYF
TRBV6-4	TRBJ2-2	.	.	TGTGCCAGCAGTCAGGGATGGGACACCGGGGAGCTGTTTTTT	CASSQGWDTGELFF
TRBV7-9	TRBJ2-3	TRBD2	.	TGTGCCAGCAGCTCCCCGGGACTAGCGGGGGGAAGCACAGATACGCAGTATTTT	CASSSPGLAGGSTDTQYF
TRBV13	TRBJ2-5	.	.	TGTGCCAGCAGCCCGGGGTGGGAGACCCAGTACTTC	CASSPGWETQYF
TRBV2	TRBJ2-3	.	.	TGTGCCAGCAGTGGCGTGGGGGGGCGTGCAGATACGCAGTATTTT	CASSGVGGRADTQYF
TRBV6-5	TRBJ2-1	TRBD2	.	TGTGCCAGCAGTTCAGGACTAGCGGGAGGAAGCGAGCAGTTCTTC	CASSSGLAGGSEQFF
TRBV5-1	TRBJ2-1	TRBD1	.	TGCGCCAGCTGGACAGGGGGCAATGAGCAGTTCTTC	CASWTGGNEQFF
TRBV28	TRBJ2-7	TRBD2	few	TGTGCCAGCAGTTATGGGTTGCGGGAGTCCCTCTACGAGCAGTACTTC	CASSYGLRESLYEQYF
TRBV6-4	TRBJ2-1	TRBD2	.	TGTGCCAGCAGTGCCCTCGGCACTAGCGGTACTGGCTCCTACAATGAGCAGTTCTTC	CASSALGTSGTGSYNEQFF
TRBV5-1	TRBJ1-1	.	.	TGCGCCAGCAGCTTGGCCGGGGGGGCAACTGAAGCTTTCTTT	CASSLAGGATEAFF
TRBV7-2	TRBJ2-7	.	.	TGTGCCAGCAGCCGAGGCCCCGAGCGGGAGCAGTACTTC	CASSRGPEREQYF
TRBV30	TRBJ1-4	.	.	TGTGCCTGGAGTATGGGGGCGCGTAATCTGTTTTTT	CAWSMGARNLFF
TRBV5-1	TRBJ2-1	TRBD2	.	TGCGCCAGCAGCTTGGTGGCTAGCGGGGGCCCTTACAATGAGCAGTTCTTC	CASSLVASGGPYNEQFF
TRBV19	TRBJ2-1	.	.	TGTGCCAGTAGTTTGGGCGGGGGCCACAATGAGCAGTTCTTC	CASSLGGGHNEQFF
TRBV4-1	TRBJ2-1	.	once	TGCGCCAGCAGCCAAAGCGTCGGGACACGGGATGAGCAGTTCTTC	CASSQSVGTRDEQFF
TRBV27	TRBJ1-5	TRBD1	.	TGTGCCAGCAGTTTCGGGACAGGGGACCCCCAGCATTTT	CASSFGTGDPQHF
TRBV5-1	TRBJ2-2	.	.	TGCGCCAGCAGCTTGGCGGGTGTTCCCGGGGAGCTGTTTTTT	CASSLAGVPGELFF
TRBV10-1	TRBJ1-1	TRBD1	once	TGCGCCAGCCCCAAGGACAGGGGCACTGAAGCTTTCTTT	CASPKDRGTEAFF
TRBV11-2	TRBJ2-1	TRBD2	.	TGTGCCAGCAGCTTAGGCGGGGGAGAGCAGTTCTTC	CASSLGGGEQFF
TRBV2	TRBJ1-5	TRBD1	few	TGTGCCACATCCCGGGCGACAGGGGGCGGCAATCAGCCCCAGCATTTT	CATSRATGGGNQPQHF
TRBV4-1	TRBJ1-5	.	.	TGCGCCAGCTCCCAATTGGGAGGGGCACAGCCCCAGCATTTT	CASSQLGGAQPQHF